This T cell receptor (beta chain) was identified in a study of T cell responses to AZD1222 COVID-19 vaccine. Here immunoSEQ multiplex PCR was the method, and the copy in TCRdb shows in-frame clones only, minus some. The data hold 83,000 or so clones, with roughly 83% observed a single time. CDR3 length equals 15 residues. The V and J ends lost 4 bases and 9 bases, in that order; junction bases with no gene match: 6. CDR1 and CDR2 (germline): LGHDT, YNNKEL (reference sequence). The receptor's source is an adult in good health. The chain has TRBV3-1 (or the pseudogene TRBV3-2) and TRBJ2-1, with 13 bases fitting TRBD2. Specimen: peripheral blood, collected on day 0 of AZD1222 vaccination. CDR3 sequence (DNA): TGTGCCAGCAGCCGGACTAGCGGGGGCCCCGGTGAGCAGTTCTTC. The encoded protein is CASSRTSGGPGEQFF.